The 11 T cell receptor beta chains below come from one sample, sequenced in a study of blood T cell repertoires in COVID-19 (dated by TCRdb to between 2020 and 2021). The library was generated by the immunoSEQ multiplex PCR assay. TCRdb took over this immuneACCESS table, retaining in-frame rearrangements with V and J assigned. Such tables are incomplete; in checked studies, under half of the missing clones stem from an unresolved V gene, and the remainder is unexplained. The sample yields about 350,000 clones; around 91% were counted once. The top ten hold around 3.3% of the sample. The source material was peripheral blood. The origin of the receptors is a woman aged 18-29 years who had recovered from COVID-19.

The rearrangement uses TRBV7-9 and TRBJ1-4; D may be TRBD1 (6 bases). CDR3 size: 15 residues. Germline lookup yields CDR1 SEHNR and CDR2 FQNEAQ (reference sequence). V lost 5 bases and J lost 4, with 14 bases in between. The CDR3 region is CASSRRQDLNEKLFF. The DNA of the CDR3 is TGTGCCAGCAGCCGCCGACAGGATCTTAATGAAAAACTGTTTTTT.

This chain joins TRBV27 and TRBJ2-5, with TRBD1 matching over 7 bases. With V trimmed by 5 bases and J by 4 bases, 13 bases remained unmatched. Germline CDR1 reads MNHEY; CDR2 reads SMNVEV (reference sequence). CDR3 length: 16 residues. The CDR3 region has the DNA TGTGCCAGCAGTAAAACAGGGGTTTGGGTGGGAGAGACCCAGTACTTC. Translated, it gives CASSKTGVWVGETQYF.

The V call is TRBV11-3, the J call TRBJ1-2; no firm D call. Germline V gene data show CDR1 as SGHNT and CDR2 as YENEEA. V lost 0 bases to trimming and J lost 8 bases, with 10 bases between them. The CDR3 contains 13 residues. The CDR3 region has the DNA TGTGCCAGCAGCTTAGATGAGACGGGGGGCTACACCTTC. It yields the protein CASSLDETGGYTF.

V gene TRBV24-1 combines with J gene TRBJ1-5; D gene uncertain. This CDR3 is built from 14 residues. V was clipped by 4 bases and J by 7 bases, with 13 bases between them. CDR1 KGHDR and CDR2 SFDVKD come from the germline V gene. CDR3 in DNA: TGTGCCACCAGTGAAGCCTACAGTAGACAGCCCCAGCATTTT. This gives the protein CATSEAYSRQPQHF.

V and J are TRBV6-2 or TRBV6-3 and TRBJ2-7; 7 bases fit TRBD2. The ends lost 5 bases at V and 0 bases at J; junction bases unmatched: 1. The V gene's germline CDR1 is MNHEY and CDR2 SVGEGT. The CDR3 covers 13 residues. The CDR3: CASSRGVSYEQYV. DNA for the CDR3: TGTGCCAGCAGTCGGGGGGTCTCCTACGAGCAGTACGTC.

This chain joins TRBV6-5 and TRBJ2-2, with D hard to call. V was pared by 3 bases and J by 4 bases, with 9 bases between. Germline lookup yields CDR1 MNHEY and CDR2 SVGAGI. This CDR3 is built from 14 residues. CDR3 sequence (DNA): TGTGCCAGCAGTTATACGCGGAGCACCGGGGAGCTGTTTTTT. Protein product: CASSYTRSTGELFF.

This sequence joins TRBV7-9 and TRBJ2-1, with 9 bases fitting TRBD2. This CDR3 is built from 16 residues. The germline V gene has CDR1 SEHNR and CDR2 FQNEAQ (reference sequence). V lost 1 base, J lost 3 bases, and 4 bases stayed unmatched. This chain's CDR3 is CASSLDLAGYYNEQFF. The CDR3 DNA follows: TGTGCCAGCAGCTTAGACCTAGCGGGATACTACAATGAGCAGTTCTTC.

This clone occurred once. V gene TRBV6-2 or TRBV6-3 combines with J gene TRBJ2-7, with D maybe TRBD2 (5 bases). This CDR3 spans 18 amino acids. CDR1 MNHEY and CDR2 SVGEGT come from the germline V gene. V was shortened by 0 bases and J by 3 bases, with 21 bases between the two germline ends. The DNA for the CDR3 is TGTGCCAGCAGTTACTCTGTAGAGTCTAGCCCACTGGACTACGAGCAGTACGTC. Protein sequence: CASSYSVESSPLDYEQYV.

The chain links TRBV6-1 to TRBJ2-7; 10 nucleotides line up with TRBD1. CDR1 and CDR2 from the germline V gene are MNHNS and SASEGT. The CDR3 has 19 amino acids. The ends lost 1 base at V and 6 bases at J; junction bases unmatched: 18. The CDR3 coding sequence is TGTGCCAGCAGTGAAGTTGGTTTCGGGACAGGGGAAAGAGGGGCCGAGCAGTACGTC. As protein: CASSEVGFGTGERGAEQYV.

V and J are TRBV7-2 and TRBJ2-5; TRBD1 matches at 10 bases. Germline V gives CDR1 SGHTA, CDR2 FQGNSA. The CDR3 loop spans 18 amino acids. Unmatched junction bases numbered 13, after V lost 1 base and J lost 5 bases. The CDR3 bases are TGTGCCAGCAGCTTAGAGACTGGCCGGACAGGGGGACGGGAGACCCAGTACTTC. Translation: CASSLETGRTGGRETQYF.

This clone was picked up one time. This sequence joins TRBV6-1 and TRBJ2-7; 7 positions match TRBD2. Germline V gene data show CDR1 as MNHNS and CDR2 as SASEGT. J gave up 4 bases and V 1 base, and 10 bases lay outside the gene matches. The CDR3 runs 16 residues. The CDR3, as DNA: TGTGCCAGCAGTGAAGAGGCCGGGAGGCTCTATTACGAGCAGTACGTC. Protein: CASSEEAGRLYYEQYV.